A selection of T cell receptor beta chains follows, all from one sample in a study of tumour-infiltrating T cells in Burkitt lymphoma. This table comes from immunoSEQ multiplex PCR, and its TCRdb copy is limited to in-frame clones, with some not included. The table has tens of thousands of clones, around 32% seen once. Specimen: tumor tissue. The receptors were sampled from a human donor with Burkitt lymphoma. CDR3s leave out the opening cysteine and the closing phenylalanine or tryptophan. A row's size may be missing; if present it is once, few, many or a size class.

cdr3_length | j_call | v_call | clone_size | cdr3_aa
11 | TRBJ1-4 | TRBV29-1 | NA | SVELSAGEKLF
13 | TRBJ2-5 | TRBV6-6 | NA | ASSFRDPREETQY
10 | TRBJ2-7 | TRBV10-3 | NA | AISESVYEQY
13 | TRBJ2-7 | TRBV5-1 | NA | ASSLDGQNSYEQY
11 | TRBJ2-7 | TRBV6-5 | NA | ATARPGGYEQY
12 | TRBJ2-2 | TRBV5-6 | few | ASSFRGLGRELF
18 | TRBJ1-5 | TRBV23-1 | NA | ASSQSRERRRTKRELPQH
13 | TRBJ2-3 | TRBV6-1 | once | ASSDPPGSTDTQY
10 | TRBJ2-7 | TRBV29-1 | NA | SVGAISYEQY
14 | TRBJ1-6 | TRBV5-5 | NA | ASSLAGSSYNSPLH
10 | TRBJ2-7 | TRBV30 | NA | AWEGSPYEQY
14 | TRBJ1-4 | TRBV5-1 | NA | ASSSPPGQGNEKLF
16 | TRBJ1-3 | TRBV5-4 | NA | ASSLRPDARKSGNTIY
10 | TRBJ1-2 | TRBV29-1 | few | SVVAGGYGYT
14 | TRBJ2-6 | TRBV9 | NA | ASSERKGAGANVLT
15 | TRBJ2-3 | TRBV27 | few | ASSLITGPPTADTQY
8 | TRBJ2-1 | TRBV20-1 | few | SATRNEQF
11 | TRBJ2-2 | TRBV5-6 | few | ASSLGGPGELF
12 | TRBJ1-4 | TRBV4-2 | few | ASSQDLALEKLF
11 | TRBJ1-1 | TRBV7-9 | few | ASSLDAGGEAF
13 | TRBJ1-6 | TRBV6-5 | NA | ASSYYSSYNSPLH
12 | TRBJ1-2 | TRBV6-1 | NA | ASGEGGGVAGYT
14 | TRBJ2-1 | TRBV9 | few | ASSVVGGGSYNEQF
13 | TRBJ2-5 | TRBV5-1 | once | ASSLDGGSEETQY
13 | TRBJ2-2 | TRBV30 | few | AWSVTGADTGELF
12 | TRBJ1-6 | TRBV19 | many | ASSLGTANSPLH
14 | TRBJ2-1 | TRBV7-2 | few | ASSIGRQRNRDEQF
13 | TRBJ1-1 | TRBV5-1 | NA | ASSDPRVGDTEAF
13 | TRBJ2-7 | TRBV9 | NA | ASSVTGTRAYEQY
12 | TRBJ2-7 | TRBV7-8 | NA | ASSQDPSSYEQY
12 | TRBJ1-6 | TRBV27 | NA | ASSQRVDGPPLH
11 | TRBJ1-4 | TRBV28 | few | ASSETSPEKLF
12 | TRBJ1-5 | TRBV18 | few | ASSQTGSNQPQH
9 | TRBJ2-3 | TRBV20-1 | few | SASRSDTQY
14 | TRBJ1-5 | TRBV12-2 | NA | ASRLANRGINQPQH
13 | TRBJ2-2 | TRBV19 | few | ASRPGQVNTGELF
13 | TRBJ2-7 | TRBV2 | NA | ASSGLDFSSYEQY
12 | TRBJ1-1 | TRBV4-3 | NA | ASSQDRGRGEAF
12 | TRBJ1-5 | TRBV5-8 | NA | ASSSTGGNQPQH
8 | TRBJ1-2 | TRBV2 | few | ASPGDGYT
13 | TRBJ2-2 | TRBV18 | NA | ASSEQGVNTGELF
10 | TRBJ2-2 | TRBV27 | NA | ASSFVGGELF
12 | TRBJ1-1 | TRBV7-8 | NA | ASSLATVNTEAF
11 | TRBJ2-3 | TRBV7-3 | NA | ASSSTLWDTQY
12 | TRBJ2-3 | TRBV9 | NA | ASSVGGGPDTQY
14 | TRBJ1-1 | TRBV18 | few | ASSQGGAGGRTEAF
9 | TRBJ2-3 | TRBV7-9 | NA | ASSLVGGPY
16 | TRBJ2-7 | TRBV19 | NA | ASRLPRQGASKAYEQY
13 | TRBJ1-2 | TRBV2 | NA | ASSEGIWQNYGYT
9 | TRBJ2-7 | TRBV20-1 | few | SARIGQGVY
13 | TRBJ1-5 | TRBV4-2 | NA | ASSQEMVSDRAQH